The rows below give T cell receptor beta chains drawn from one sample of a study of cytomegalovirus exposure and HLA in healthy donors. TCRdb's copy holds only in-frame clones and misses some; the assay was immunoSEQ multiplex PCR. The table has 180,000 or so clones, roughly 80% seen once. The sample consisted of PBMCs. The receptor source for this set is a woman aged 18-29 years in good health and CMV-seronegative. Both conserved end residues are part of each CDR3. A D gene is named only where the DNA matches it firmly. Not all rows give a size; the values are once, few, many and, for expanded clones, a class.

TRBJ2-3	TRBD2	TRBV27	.	TGTGCCAGCAGTTTAGGAACGGCGGGAGGCACAGATACGCAGTATTTT	CASSLGTAGGTDTQYF
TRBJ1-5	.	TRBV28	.	TGTGCCAGCACCCCAGGAGGGACTTCCAATCAGCCCCAGCATTTT	CASTPGGTSNQPQHF
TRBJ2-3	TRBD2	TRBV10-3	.	TGTGCCATCAGTGCCGGGACTAGCGACACAGATACGCAGTATTTT	CAISAGTSDTDTQYF
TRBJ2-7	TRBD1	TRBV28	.	TGTGCCAGCTTTCAGGGACAGGGAAGGCAGTACTTC	CASFQGQGRQYF
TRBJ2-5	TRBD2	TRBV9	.	TGTGCCAGCAGTGGGACTAGCGGGAAAGAGACCCAGTACTTC	CASSGTSGKETQYF
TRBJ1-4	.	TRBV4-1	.	TGCGCCAGCAGCCAACTAGGGGGGGCTAATGAAAAACTGTTTTTT	CASSQLGGANEKLFF
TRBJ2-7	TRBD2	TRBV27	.	TGTGCCAGCAGTCTTGAAAAGACTAGCGGTATCTACGAGCAGTACTTC	CASSLEKTSGIYEQYF
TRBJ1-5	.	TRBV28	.	TGTGCCAGCTCGGAGGTGGTGGGCAATCAGCCCCAGCATTTT	CASSEVVGNQPQHF
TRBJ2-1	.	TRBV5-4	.	TGTGCCAGCAGCTCGTCGCTGGGCAACAATGAGCAGTTCTTC	CASSSSLGNNEQFF
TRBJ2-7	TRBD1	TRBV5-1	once	TGCGCCAGCAGCTTGGAGGGCAGGGGGCCTGGCGAGCAGTACTTC	CASSLEGRGPGEQYF
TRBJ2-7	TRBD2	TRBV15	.	TGTGCCACCAGCAGAGGGCGGGAGGGCCTCGAGCAGTACTTC	CATSRGREGLEQYF
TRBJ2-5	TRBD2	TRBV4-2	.	TGTGCCAGCAGCCAGGGACTAGCGGAAGAGACCCAGTACTTC	CASSQGLAEETQYF
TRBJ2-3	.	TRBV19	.	TGTGCCAGTAGTATCTCCCTAGGGGTAGATACGCAGTATTTT	CASSISLGVDTQYF
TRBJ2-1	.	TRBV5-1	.	TGCGCCAGCAGCTTGGAGCAGGGGAACTACAATGAGCAGTTCTTC	CASSLEQGNYNEQFF
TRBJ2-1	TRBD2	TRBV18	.	TGTGCCAGCTCACCCGGGACTAGGGATGAGCAGTTCTTC	CASSPGTRDEQFF
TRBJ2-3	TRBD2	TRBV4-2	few	TGTGCCAGCAGCCACCTATCCGAGGGAGGGTCCGGCACAGATACGCAGTATTTT	CASSHLSEGGSGTDTQYF
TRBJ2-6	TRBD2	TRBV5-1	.	TGCGCCAGCAGCTTGCCCTCGGGGGGTATAAGCTCTGGGGCCAACGTCCTGACTTTC	CASSLPSGGISSGANVLTF
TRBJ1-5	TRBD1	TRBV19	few	TGTGCCAGTAGTATTAGGACAGGAGACCTCAATCAGCCCCAGCATTTT	CASSIRTGDLNQPQHF
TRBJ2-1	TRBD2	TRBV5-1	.	TGCGCCAGCAGCTTGGATGCTAGCGGGAGGTATGAGCAGTTCTTC	CASSLDASGRYEQFF
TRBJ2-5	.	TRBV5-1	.	TGCGCCAGCAGCTTGGGAGTTCCGGAGACCCAGTACTTC	CASSLGVPETQYF
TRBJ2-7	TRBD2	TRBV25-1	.	TGTGCCAGCAGTGGACAACTAGCGGGGTCTCACGAGCAGTACTTC	CASSGQLAGSHEQYF
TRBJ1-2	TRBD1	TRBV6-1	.	TGTGCCAGCAGTTTTCTACAGGGGGCCGGTGGCTACACCTTC	CASSFLQGAGGYTF
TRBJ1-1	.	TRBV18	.	TGTGCCAGCTCACCGAACATGAACACTGAAGCTTTCTTT	CASSPNMNTEAFF
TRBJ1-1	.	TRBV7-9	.	TGTGCCAGCAGCTTAGGAGCGGGTTACACTGAAGCTTTCTTT	CASSLGAGYTEAFF
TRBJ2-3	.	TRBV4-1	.	TGCGCCAGCAGCCAAGGGGCCCCAGGGCCAGATACGCAGTATTTT	CASSQGAPGPDTQYF
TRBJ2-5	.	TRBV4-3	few	TGCGCCAGCAGCCAAGAGGTGGTGGGAGTCCAAGAGACCCAGTACTTC	CASSQEVVGVQETQYF
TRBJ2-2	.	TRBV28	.	TGTGCCAGCAGCCCAGGGGGGTACGGCGGGGAGCTGTTTTTT	CASSPGGYGGELFF
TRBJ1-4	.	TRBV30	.	TGTGCCTGGAGTGTTTCCGGTAATGAAAAACTGTTTTTT	CAWSVSGNEKLFF
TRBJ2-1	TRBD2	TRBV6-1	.	TGTGCCAGCAGTGAAGAGCTAGCGGCTCGGTTGTTCTTC	CASSEELAARLFF
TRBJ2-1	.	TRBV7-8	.	TGTGCCAGCAGCTACGGGTCTCACTACAATGAGCAGTTCTTC	CASSYGSHYNEQFF
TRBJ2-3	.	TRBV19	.	TGTGCCAGTAGGCCCAGGGGCGGCCTTAACACAGATACGCAGTATTTT	CASRPRGGLNTDTQYF
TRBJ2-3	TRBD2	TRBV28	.	TGTGCCAGCCGATATCCTGTGGCGGGAGGAAGCACAGATACGCAGTATTTT	CASRYPVAGGSTDTQYF
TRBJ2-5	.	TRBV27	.	TGTGCCAGCAGTTTCAGGGGTTTGGAGACCCAGTACTTC	CASSFRGLETQYF
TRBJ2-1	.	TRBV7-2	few	TGTGCCAGCAGCCCGGGACAAGGCCTCTACAATGAGCAGTTCTTC	CASSPGQGLYNEQFF
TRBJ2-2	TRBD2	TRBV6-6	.	TGTGCCAGCAGTTACCTGGGCGGGAGTAATGCCGGGGAGCTGTTTTTT	CASSYLGGSNAGELFF
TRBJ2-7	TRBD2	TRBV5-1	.	TGCGCCAGCAGCTTGGTTGGAGCGGGACCCAGCATGGAGCAGTACTTC	CASSLVGAGPSMEQYF
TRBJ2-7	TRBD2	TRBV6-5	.	TGTGCCAGCAGTTACGCGACTAGCGGGAGGGTATACGAGCAGTACTTC	CASSYATSGRVYEQYF
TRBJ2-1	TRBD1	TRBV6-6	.	TGTGCCAGTGGAAGACAGGGCCCCCTCGGTGAGCAGTTCTTC	CASGRQGPLGEQFF
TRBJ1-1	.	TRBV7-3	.	TGTGCCAGCAGCTGGAAACGGGACACTGAAGCTTTCTTT	CASSWKRDTEAFF
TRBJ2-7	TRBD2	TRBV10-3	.	TGTGCCATCAGTGAGTCCGGGACTAGCGGGAGGGCCGGAGCTTACGAGCAGTACTTC	CAISESGTSGRAGAYEQYF
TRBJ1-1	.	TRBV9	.	TGTGCCAGCAGCGCCCGCGGGGTAGTAACTGAAGCTTTCTTT	CASSARGVVTEAFF
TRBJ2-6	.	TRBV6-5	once	TGTGCCACCAAAACAGCCCCTGGGGCCAACGTCCTGACTTTC	CATKTAPGANVLTF